This T cell receptor (beta chain) was found in a study of Graves' ophthalmopathy and Graves' hyperthyroidism. V was clipped by 5 bases and J by 3 bases; unmatched bases: 14. Germline CDR1 and CDR2: MNHEY and SVGEGT. This CDR3 contains 18 residues. The study amplified TCR beta CDR3 regions using RNA transcripts. First-round RT-PCR used HTBI primers; second-round multiplex PCR followed. MiXCR, applied by TCRdb to the multiplex PCR reads, yields one record per CDR3 protein. The sample includes roughly 480,000 distinct CDR3 sequences, 14% seen only once; the top ten take 8% to 10%. This clonotype was seen many times.

This TCR was recovered from a woman aged 30 to 39 with Graves' ophthalmopathy. Sequenced input: blood. The J gene is TRBJ2-4, the V gene TRBV6-2 or TRBV6-3; 9 nucleotides agree with TRBD2. The CDR3 DNA is TGTGCCAGCAGTCGACACAATCTAGCGGGAAGGGGCAAAAACATTCAGTACTTC. It encodes CASSRHNLAGRGKNIQYF.